What follows are 20 T cell receptor beta chains derived from one specimen sequenced in a study of early T cells in non-severe SARS-CoV-2 infection. TCRdb analysed the 5' RACE reads with MiXCR anew, one entry per CDR3 protein. The repertoire holds under 70,000 distinct CDR3 sequences, with roughly 12% as singletons. The sequencing input was whole blood. These receptor sequences come from an adult who was a healthcare worker with PCR-confirmed SARS-CoV-2 infection or an uninfected control (not recorded which).

Ten or more counts support this clonotype. The chain links TRBV27 to TRBJ1-4; D not resolved. The germline gives CDR1 MNHEY, CDR2 SMNVEV (reference sequence). V was cut by 0 bases and J by 8 bases, with 13 bases left in between. This CDR3 has 15 amino acids. The CDR3 protein is CASSLSSAGGEKLFF. The CDR3 region has the DNA TGTGCCAGCAGTTTATCGAGTGCAGGCGGGGAAAAACTGTTTTTT.

The chain has TRBV3-1 and TRBJ2-7; D may correspond to TRBD1 or TRBD2 (5 bases each). Germline lookup yields CDR1 LGHDT and CDR2 YNNKEL (reference sequence). Trimming took 0 bases from V and 6 from J, leaving 15 bases between them. The CDR3 consists of 15 residues. Written as DNA, the CDR3 is TGTGCCAGCAGCCAAGATATAGGGGCAGGAGGCGAGCAGTACTTC. Translated: CASSQDIGAGGEQYF.

This clonotype showed up many times. The genes are TRBV15 and TRBJ1-1; D is undetermined. V lost 0 bases and J 1 base, leaving 3 bases between the germline ends. Germline V gene lookup returns CDR1 LNHNV and CDR2 YYDKDF (reference sequence). CDR3 length: 13 amino acids. CDR3 bases: TGTGCCACCAGCAGAGATCAGAACACTGAAGCTTTCTTT. It codes for CATSRDQNTEAFF.

The rearrangement links TRBV28 to TRBJ2-7; no clear D. Trimming took 3 bases from V and 6 from J, leaving 9 bases between them. Germline loops: CDR1 MDHEN, CDR2 SYDVKM. CDR3 length equals 12 residues. Here the CDR3 DNA reads TGTGCCAGCAGTTTCGCCGGCGTCGAGCAGTACTTC. Its translation: CASSFAGVEQYF.

This clonotype is medium-sized by share. CDR3 region: CASSERQGDYNEQFF. In DNA form, the CDR3 reads TGTGCCAGCAGTGAAAGGCAGGGAGATTACAATGAGCAGTTCTTC. This rearrangement joins TRBV6-1 to TRBJ2-1; possibly TRBD1 or TRBD2 for D (5 bases each). The CDR3 totals 15 residues. In germline, CDR1 is MNHNS, CDR2 SASEGT. Trimming cost V 2 bases and J 4 bases, with 12 bases left between them.

The chain employs TRBV2 and TRBJ1-4; D gene uncertain. The CDR3 is made up of 12 amino acids. Germline CDR1 and CDR2: SNHLY and FYNNEI. Between the trimmed V and J ends, which lost 4 bases and 10 bases, there was a span of 10 bases. The CDR3 nucleotides read TGTGCCAGCAGTGCGGCATCCGGAAAACTGTTTTTT. Encoded protein: CASSAASGKLFF. Looking up the rest from reference TRBV2 and TRBJ1-4 gives the full variable domain: EPEVTQTPSHQVTQMGQEVILRCVPISNHLYFYWYRQILGQKVEFLVSFYNNEISEKSEIFDDQFSVERPDGSNFTLKIRSTKLEDSAMYFCASSAASGKLFFGSGTQLSVL.

The chain has TRBV6-1 and TRBJ2-7; 11 nucleotides agree with TRBD1. Germline trimming cut 1 base from V and 1 base from J; bases unmatched to any gene: 3. The CDR3 sequence is 16 residues long. The V gene's germline CDR1 is MNHNS and CDR2 SASEGT. CDR3 nucleotide sequence: TGTGCCAGCAGTGAAGAGGACAGGGGGCTATCCTACGAGCAGTACTTC. Translating it yields CASSEEDRGLSYEQYF.

This clonotype appeared many times. The CDR3 protein is CASRRTDTQYF. CDR3 nucleotide sequence: TGTGCCAGCAGGAGAACAGATACGCAGTATTTT. This sequence joins TRBV6-2 or TRBV6-3 and TRBJ2-3; D is uncertain. From germline, CDR1 is MNHEY and CDR2 SVGEGT. The CDR3 spans 11 residues. V lost 6 bases to trimming and J lost 3 bases, with 4 bases between them.

The chain joins TRBV11-2 to TRBJ2-5; 14 bases fit TRBD2. Per the germline V gene, CDR1 is SGHAT and CDR2 is FQNNGV. CDR3 length: 15 amino acids. Trimming cost V 5 bases and J 4 bases; bases outside gene matches: 3. The CDR3 nucleotides read TGTGCCAGCAGCACCGGGACTAGCGGGGGAGAGACCCAGTACTTC. This encodes CASSTGTSGGETQYF.

This clonotype turned up a few times. This rearrangement joins TRBV24-1 to TRBJ2-1; D might be TRBD1 (6 bases). Germline-derived CDR1 and CDR2 are KGHDR and SFDVKD. V was trimmed by 1 base and J by 5 bases, leaving 11 bases between them. This CDR3 is 15 amino acids long. CDR3 residues: CATSDLTRDNNEQFF. The CDR3 region has the DNA TGTGCCACCAGTGATTTAACACGGGACAACAATGAGCAGTTCTTC.

This chain uses TRBV6-6 with TRBJ2-1, with a possible D match to TRBD2 (5 bases). This CDR3 contains 13 residues. Trimming cost V 0 bases and J 9 bases, with 9 bases left between them. Per germline, CDR1 MNHNY and CDR2 SVGAGI (reference sequence). CDR3 in amino acids: CASSYSKGVEQFF. For the CDR3, the DNA is TGTGCCAGCAGTTACTCGAAGGGAGTTGAGCAGTTCTTC.

This clonotype was counted between two and nine times. V gene TRBV28 combines with J gene TRBJ2-1; possible D gene TRBD2, 5 bases. This CDR3 is built from 12 residues. V dropped 5 bases and J dropped 8 bases, with 10 bases sitting between them. Germline V CDR1 and CDR2: MDHEN, SYDVKM. The CDR3, as DNA: TGTGCCAGCAGTAGCGCAGCGGATGAGCAGTTCTTC. It is translated as CASSSAADEQFF.

This chain connects TRBV29-1 to TRBJ2-2; D may match TRBD1 or TRBD2 (5 bases each). The CDR3 is made up of 15 amino acids. The germline V gene encodes CDR1 SQVTM and CDR2 ANQGSEA. V shed 1 base and J shed 7 bases, with 16 bases lying between them. This CDR3 is CSVEVGPGHSGELFF. CDR3 DNA: TGCAGCGTTGAAGTGGGGCCGGGGCACAGCGGGGAGCTGTTTTTT.

The chain carries TRBV7-9 and TRBJ2-7; D remains ambiguous. Germline V CDR1 and CDR2: SEHNR, FQNEAQ (reference sequence). The CDR3 is made up of 16 amino acids. The ends were cut back, 5 bases at V and 0 bases at J, with 17 bases in the middle. For the CDR3, the DNA is TGTGCCAGCAGCATGAACCTAGGCCGGAGCTCCTACGAGCAGTACTTC. Translating it yields CASSMNLGRSSYEQYF.

The chain carries TRBV11-3 and TRBJ2-1; 10 nucleotides agree with TRBD2. CDR1 is SGHNT, CDR2 YENEEA, per germline. The J segment lost 9 bases and the V segment lost 5 bases, leaving 13 bases of the junction unmatched. The CDR3 is made up of 16 amino acids. CDR3 sequence: CASSPMVSGGAGEQFF. Here the CDR3 DNA reads TGTGCCAGCAGCCCAATGGTGAGCGGGGGGGCAGGTGAGCAGTTCTTC.

The chain carries TRBV6-6 and TRBJ2-7; D remains ambiguous. Germline CDR1 MNHNY, CDR2 SVGAGI (reference sequence). The V gene lost 6 bases and the J gene lost 5 bases, with 20 bases spanning the gap. The CDR3 runs to 15 residues. The CDR3 loop is CASSPPMGIRHEQYF. The CDR3 region has the DNA TGTGCCAGCAGCCCACCTATGGGAATTCGCCACGAGCAGTACTTC.

This chain links TRBV4-1 with TRBJ2-7, with a weak D call TRBD2 (5 bases). The CDR3 is made up of 16 amino acids. Germline V gene data show CDR1 as MGHRA and CDR2 as YSYEKL. The V gene lost 0 bases and the J gene lost 4 bases, with 16 bases spanning the gap. The CDR3 region has the DNA TGCGCCAGCAGCCAAGATTTGGCTAGCAGTTTATACGAGCAGTACTTC. Translation: CASSQDLASSLYEQYF.

This clonotype showed up many times. The chain links TRBV11-2 to TRBJ2-1; the match to TRBD2 covers 12 bases. The germline V gene encodes CDR1 SGHAT and CDR2 FQNNGV. Trimming took 1 base from V and 2 from J; bases not matched to a gene: 3. The CDR3 contains 17 residues. Here the CDR3 DNA reads TGTGCCAGCAGCTTAGGGACTAGCGGGGTCACCTACAATGAGCAGTTCTTC. The encoded protein is CASSLGTSGVTYNEQFF.

Written as DNA, the CDR3 is TGTGCCAGCAGCTCCAGACAGGGGGCGGAGCAGTTCTTC. It is translated as CASSSRQGAEQFF. The V and J genes are TRBV11-1 and TRBJ2-1; 10 bases map to TRBD1. CDR3 length: 13 amino acids. Germline loops: CDR1 SGHAT, CDR2 FQDESV (reference sequence). Germline trimming cut 4 bases from V and 10 bases from J; bases unmatched to any gene: 4. The full variable domain, completed using reference TRBV11-1 and TRBJ2-1, is EAEVAQSPRYKITEKSQAVAFWCDPISGHATLYWYRQILGQGPELLVQFQDESVVDDSQLPKDRFSAERLKGVDSTLKIQPAELGDSAMYLCASSSRQGAEQFFGPGTRLTVL.

The chain is built from TRBV6-4 and TRBJ2-3, with TRBD2 matching 7 bases. The CDR3 sequence is 15 residues long. Germline CDR1 MRHNA, CDR2 SNTAGT. Germline trimming cut 5 bases from V and 1 base from J; bases unmatched to any gene: 6. The CDR3 DNA reads TGTGCCAGCAGTCTAAGCGGGGAAGGCACAGATACGCAGTATTTT. This codes for CASSLSGEGTDTQYF.